This TCR beta chain was recovered during a study of cytomegalovirus exposure and HLA in healthy donors. Germline-derived CDR1 and CDR2 are SGHDN and FVKESK. V lost 2 bases, J lost 4 bases, and 3 bases lay in between. There are 11 residues in the CDR3. This clone was recorded once. Its antigen is unknown. Vbeta (60) and Jbeta (13) primers were used in the PCR. Profiled with immunoSEQ multiplex PCR; TCRdb holds only in-frame clones, not every one. The sample has 120,000 or so clones; about 80% are singletons. Findings and limits, study-wide: A later analysis linked a missense DCLRE1C variant to TCR beta V- and J-gene trimming.

The clonotype comes from a man younger than 40 in good health and CMV-seropositive. The chain recombines TRBV14 with TRBJ2-7; D call uncertain. Source material: PBMCs. The CDR3: CASSQLYEQYF. The CDR3 bases are TGTGCCAGCAGCCAACTGTACGAGCAGTACTTC.